This T cell receptor (beta chain) was captured by sequencing in a study of T cell repertoires in cytomegalovirus infection. Study context: It was the public TCR beta signatures that indicated both CMV infection and matching HLA type.

The V and J ends lost 4 bases and 9 bases respectively, with 18 bases between them. This CDR3 spans 14 amino acids. CDR1 is SGHVS and CDR2 is FNYEAQ in the germline V gene. Each CDR3 protein is one row after TCRdb ran MiXCR on the reads. In the table there are some 590,000 distinct CDR3 sequences, around 40% of which are singletons. On this clonotype: Its specificity is not known.

The chain employs TRBV7-6 and TRBJ1-1; perhaps TRBD1 as D (5 bases). The material sequenced was cultured PBMCs, taken from culture after CMV antigen stimulation. This TCR derives from a human donor in good health (CMV status not recorded). Some clones in this sample may be carry-over from other donors' samples. The CDR3 protein is CASSSHAGQGQAFF. The CDR3 nucleotides read TGTGCCAGCAGCTCACACGCGGGCCAGGGACAAGCTTTCTTT. Full variable domain (remainder filled in from reference TRBV7-6 and TRBJ1-1): GAGVSQSPRYKVTKRGQDVALRCDPISGHVSLYWYRQALGQGPEFLTYFNYEAQQDKSGLPNDRFSAERPEGSISTLTIQRTEQRDSAMYRCASSSHAGQGQAFFGQGTRLTVV.